A selection of T cell receptor beta chains follows, all from one sample in a study of technical replicates of blood from a few donors. Profiled with immunoSEQ multiplex PCR; TCRdb holds only in-frame clones, not every one. The sample carries around 65,000 clones, roughly 88% recorded once. Sequenced input: PBMCs. Receptors originate from a human donor in good health. Some clones in this sample may be carry-over from other donors' samples. Each CDR3 is given with its conserved first and last residue. The listing skips clone size in some rows; elsewhere it reads once, few, many or a size class.

V gene	CDR3 length	clone size	CDR3 protein
TRBV6-1	15	.	CASSEGWGLNSPLHF
TRBV7-3	13	.	CASAPRREETQYF
TRBV5-4	13	.	CASSLAGGNEQYF
TRBV7-8	18	.	CASSFQEPRAGGEETQYF
TRBV2	15	.	CASSETKGPNSPLHF
TRBV6-6	15	.	CASSSPPYSTYEQYF
TRBV27	14	.	CASRGGGRSGPLHF
TRBV6-1	14	few	CASGDGVRTTEAFF
TRBV7-7	13	.	CASSLLVNTEAFF
TRBV5-1	14	.	CASSLVGDKTEAFF
TRBV19	12	.	CLGKGVRNEQFF
TRBV5-1	14	medium-sized	CASSLSGGYNEQFF
TRBV5-8	12	.	CASSLARYEQFF
TRBV4-3	13	once	CASSQTTGVKQYF
TRBV30	11	.	CAWSVRSEQYF
TRBV9	15	.	CASSYTGTPNEKLFF
TRBV6-4	16	once	CASSDSGTGGSYGYTF
TRBV7-9	13	once	CASSLQGWYEQYF
TRBV30	13	.	CAWSGQYNSPLHF
TRBV4-1	20	.	CASSQERSLSGTSGENEQFF
TRBV15	15	once	CATSRVAGIWNVLTF
TRBV4-1	13	.	CASSQGNAGTQYF
TRBV5-6	15	.	CASRAADRLNTEAFF
TRBV7-2	16	.	CASSVRDRGLYTEAFF